Sequencing of this T cell receptor (beta chain) was carried out in a study of cytomegalovirus exposure and HLA in healthy donors (dated by TCRdb to 2016 to 2017). With regard to the full study: According to an earlier analysis of 450 to 650 of the donors, about 179 million T cells yielded some 120 million unique TCR beta sequences and around 280 Gb of sequence data. A later analysis re-examined previously published TCR beta repertoires from just over 650 donors and added high-resolution HLA genotyping to investigate patterns of TCR occurrence. Rather than drawing on any new phenotypic data, the later analysis identified candidate immune exposures from TCR beta sequences and the way those sequences occurred across donors. Typing coverage differed by locus: A, B, C, DRB1 and DQB1 were typed in roughly 620-640 donors, DQA1 in 522, DPA1 in 600 to 610, and DPB1 in around 490. Donor age, sex, ethnicity and CMV serostatus were compiled together with the repertoire data. The study aimed to test whether signatures of past pathogen exposure could be identified by cataloging public T cell receptors. Class I and class II HLA loci were covered by the typing at four-digit resolution. Across approximately 400 genotyped donors of the cohort, an average of approximately 240,000 unique TCR beta nucleotide sequences per donor were sequenced, and roughly 20% of those sequences were non-productive. To predict cytomegalovirus infection status, the study combined high-throughput TCR immunosequencing, statistical association of individual TCRs with disease status, and machine learning. About 300 gigabases of sequencing data and roughly 80 million unique TCR sequences made up an early release that covered some 640 HLA-typed donors. In an earlier analysis of roughly 580 of the donors, high-throughput TCR beta sequencing was used to judge whether each TCR beta V gene segment behaved as functional or pseudogenic. A separate validation cohort of about 110 different subjects was used in addition to the 666-subject first cohort. About five DR-DQ haplotypes were handled as single units for association and clustering because linkage in the cohort was strong. Among the roughly 370 genotyped donors, around 79% belonged to the genetic ancestry cluster associated with self-reported Caucasian donors. In a later genetic analysis, genome-wide SNP genotypes for about 65% of the roughly 670 donors were used, and that subset was treated as a discovery cohort. Every discovery cohort repertoire had been produced on one sequencing platform. Using immunosequencing, the study profiled T cell repertoires from fewer than 850 subjects and related those repertoires to cytomegalovirus serostatus. Paper-wide results and their limitations: The classifier was reported to diagnose cytomegalovirus status with high specificity and sensitivity in both the original cohort and the validation cohort. In a later analysis, most CMV-associated TCR beta chains were found to appear HLA-restricted, with HLA associations seemingly driven largely by CMV exposure. In a later analysis, some 17,000 TCR beta sequences were associated with specific HLA alleles at a false discovery rate of 0.05. For the cohort, immune exposure information was limited to CMV serostatus. An earlier analysis of 450 to 750 of the donors showed that most TCR beta V segments appeared in productive rearrangements either about 87% or about 30% of the time, which broadly matched IMGT annotations. The sequencing pipeline was judged likely to have produced a cluster of highly shared sequence variants as a technical artifact. In this cohort, only TCR beta chains were sequenced, and detectable features were limited by the absence of alpha or paired-chain data. The study gave a list of about 150 TCR beta chains associated with cytomegalovirus. Assigning TCR associations to individual alleles was difficult when HLA alleles, especially DR and DQ, strongly co-occurred. According to a later analysis, parvovirus B19, influenza, CMV and Epstein-Barr virus appeared linked to several top co-occurrence clusters. A further reported finding was that TCR beta sequences accurately predicted the HLA-A and HLA-B alleles for most subjects in the first cohort. A later genetic analysis reported fewer N-insertions in productive TCRs among donors in an Asian-associated ancestry cluster than the roughly 620-donor mean. Roughly uniform sequencing depth across donors was assumed in presence/absence analyses, although this assumption may not hold. Correlated functional status among segregating V segments might be attributable to linkage disequilibrium, but an unknown experimental factor could not be ruled out. Some 16 rarely observed V segments, including chromosome 9 orphons, were excluded from the earlier analysis of approximately 600 of the donors because counts were too low. Because HLA typing was missing for some donors at each locus, association tests included only the typed subset. Three of the identified cytomegalovirus-associated TCR beta chains were confirmed in vitro to be specific for cytomegalovirus antigens. A later analysis found that TCR association rates varied across HLA loci, with DRB1 alleles showing the most associated TCRs and HLA-C alleles the fewest. Across donors, most TCR sequences were observed very rarely, whereas some public TCRs were present in many individuals. The authors suggested that the approach could potentially be extended to other disease states and immunological phenotypes. An association between a missense DCLRE1C variant and V-gene and J-gene trimming of TCR beta chains was found in a later genetic analysis and replicated in an independent cohort. In a later analysis, HLA-associated TCR beta chains were found to be more clonally expanded and to have lower generation probabilities than equally common non-associated chains.

The cohort comprised fewer than 700 healthy bone marrow donors. All cohort members were sampled while nominally healthy, although unrecorded immune exposures were likely present. The donor tested CMV seropositive and was one of the 289 seropositive cohort members. A peripheral blood sample was collected from each donor, and TCR beta sequencing was performed on peripheral blood mononuclear cells. Genomic DNA extraction from the blood cell samples was performed with the Qiagen DNeasy Blood Extraction Kit. Library preparation employed the immunoSEQ multiplex PCR assay. For the multiplex PCR, a mixture combining 60 forward primers for TCR Vbeta segments and 13 reverse primers for TCR Jbeta segments was used. Amplification of the CDR3 region of rearranged TCR beta genes was performed with a multiplex PCR assay on genomic DNA. The amplified TCR beta libraries were sequenced on the Illumina HiSeq System as 87-base-pair reads. The paper's data handling went like this. Across the 500 to 850 repertoires, a later analysis counted 80 million or so unique TCR beta chains, around 11 million of which were shared by at least two donors. Raw reads were error-corrected and collapsed into unique sequences by a nearest-neighbor algorithm in which closely related sequences were merged to remove PCR and sequencing errors. CDR3 sequences were aligned to IMGT reference sequences to assign V, D and J gene segments. For a sequence to be retained, a match of at least six nucleotides to both a V gene segment and a J gene segment was required. A rearrangement counted as productive if the CDR3 had no stop codons and remained in frame with V and J, and every other rearrangement counted as non-productive. Following IMGT convention, CDR3 was defined as the stretch from the second conserved V-encoded cysteine up to the conserved J-encoded phenylalanine. The earlier analysis of more than 450 of the donors excluded sequences that lacked an unambiguous match to a single V gene segment. An earlier analysis of about 600 of the donors called V segments functional above 56.7% productive rearrangements and segregating when the between-donor standard deviation exceeded 5%. A statistical classification framework was developed to diagnose cytomegalovirus status using the catalog of TCR beta chain sequences. A later analysis assigned V and J genes by comparing TCR nucleotide sequences with IMGT/GENE-DB human TR gene sequences. A later analysis assigned CDR3 sequences and most-parsimonious VDJ recombination scenarios with the TCRdist pipeline. In a later analysis, every TCR beta chain was defined by the combination of its CDR3 amino acid sequence and its V-gene family, and reads without a unique V-gene family were dropped. As a way to deal with suspected cross-contamination and a sequencing artifact, a later analysis dropped hundreds of nucleotide sequences that were highly shared and had low generation probability. In a later analysis, a clonal expansion index was calculated for each public chain from normalized within-repertoire ranks of inferred template counts. A later analysis computed generation probabilities with a VDJ recombination model fitted to out-of-frame rearrangements, and checked the results against IGoR. In a later analysis, hypergeometric tests were used to score TCR-TCR, TCR-HLA and TCR-CMV co-occurrence, with a repertoire-size bias correction applied to TCR pairs. To estimate false discovery rates, a later analysis permuted the HLA or CMV assignments 20 times. In a later analysis, co-occurring TCRs were grouped using DBSCAN, and TCRdist sequence similarity was added for clustering within HLA-allele-positive subsets. Repertoires with fewer than 30,000 or more than 120,000 public chains were left out of co-occurrence clustering, as were five repertoires with anomalous nucleotide sharing. TCRdb holds this immuneACCESS table with in-frame rearrangements only. Some clones are missing; in checked studies, unresolved V genes explain under half, and the rest has no known cause. V and J calls and clone size are given by that table; D and trimming were obtained from the DNA. In all, the sample holds roughly 97,000 clones, and roughly 85% of those were seen once. The ten most abundant clones make up 5.8% of the sample.

A word on this clone: No antigen is known for it. The record has no base qualities; no much larger clone is one base away.

The sample was PBMCs. The clonotype was recovered from a man between 60 and 70 years old in good health and CMV-seropositive.

CDR3 sequence: CASSLRVSGGASGTDTQYF. Here is the DNA: TGTGCCAGCAGCTTAAGGGTCAGCGGGGGGGCCTCTGGCACAGATACGCAGTATTTT. The chain couples TRBV7-6 to TRBJ2-3; a stretch of 10 junction bases matches TRBD2. The CDR3, from cysteine to phenylalanine, totals 19 residues. The read is trimmed to its CDR3 DNA, 57 bases read in frame from base 1. Taken from the germline V gene, the CDR1 and CDR2 loops are SGHVS and FNYEAQ. Trimming removed 2 bases from V and 1 base from J; the gene matches leave 12 bases unexplained.